Reported below is one TCR beta chain. The antigen is unknown. RNA, once extracted, was reverse transcribed into cDNA for use as the sequencing template. Assay: immunoSEQ multiplex PCR; the TCRdb copy retains only in-frame clones and omits some. The sample holds around 210,000 clones; more than 50% are singletons and the top ten take roughly 5.3%. The sample is drawn from a study of CD8+ T cells in alopecia areata. Study results and caveats: For lesional scalp, especially alopecia totalis/universalis, clonality was higher than in normal scalp. Against the mouse data, patients shared TCRs less clearly, possibly for HLA reasons.

PBMC-derived CD4+ and CD8+ T cells were sorted. The trim removed 2 bases at V and 1 base at J, leaving 4 bases unmatched. Germline values: CDR1 WSHSY, CDR2 SAAADI. CDR3 length: 17 amino acids. The sequencing input was CD8+ T cells sorted from blood. The source is a human donor in good health. This sequence joins TRBV10-2 and TRBJ1-5; 11 nucleotides match TRBD1. The CDR3 DNA is TGCGCCAGCAGTGAGCATCGGGACAGGGGGAGCAATCAGCCCCAGCATTTT. It codes for CASSEHRDRGSNQPQHF.